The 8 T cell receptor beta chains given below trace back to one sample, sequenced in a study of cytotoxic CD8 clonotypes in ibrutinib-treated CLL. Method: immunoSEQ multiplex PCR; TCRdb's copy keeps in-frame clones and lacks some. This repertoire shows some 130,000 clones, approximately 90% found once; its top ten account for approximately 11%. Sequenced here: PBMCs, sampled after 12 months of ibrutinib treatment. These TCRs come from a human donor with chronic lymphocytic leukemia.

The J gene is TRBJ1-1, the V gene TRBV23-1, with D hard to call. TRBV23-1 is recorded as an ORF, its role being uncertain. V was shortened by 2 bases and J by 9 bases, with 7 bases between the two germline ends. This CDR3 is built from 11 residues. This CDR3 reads CASSQTPQAFF. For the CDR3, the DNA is TGCGCCAGCAGTCAAACCCCGCAAGCTTTCTTT.

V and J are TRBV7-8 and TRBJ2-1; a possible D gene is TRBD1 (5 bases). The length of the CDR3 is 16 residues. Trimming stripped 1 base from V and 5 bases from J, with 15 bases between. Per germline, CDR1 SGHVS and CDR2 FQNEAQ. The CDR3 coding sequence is TGTGCCAGCAGCTTAGTTATACGGCAGGGTAACAATGAGCAGTTCTTC. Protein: CASSLVIRQGNNEQFF. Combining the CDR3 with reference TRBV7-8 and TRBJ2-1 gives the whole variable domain GAGVSQSPRYKVAKRGQDVALRCDPISGHVSLFWYQQALGQGPEFLTYFQNEAQLDKSGLPSDRFFAERPEGSVSTLKIQRTQQEDSAVYLCASSLVIRQGNNEQFFGPGTRLTVL.

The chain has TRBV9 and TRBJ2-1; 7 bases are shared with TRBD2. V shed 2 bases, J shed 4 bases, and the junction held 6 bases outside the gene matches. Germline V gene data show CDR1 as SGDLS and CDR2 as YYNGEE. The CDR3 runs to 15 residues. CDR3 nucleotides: TGTGCCAGCAGCGTCGAGGGAGGGAAATACAATGAGCAGTTCTTC. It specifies CASSVEGGKYNEQFF.

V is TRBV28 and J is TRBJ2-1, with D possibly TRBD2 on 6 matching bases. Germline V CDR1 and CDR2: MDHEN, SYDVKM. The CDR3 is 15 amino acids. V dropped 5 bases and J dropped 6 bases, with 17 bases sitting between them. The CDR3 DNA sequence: TGTGCCAGCAGTGTAGCGGAGAGAGGTTTCAATGAGCAGTTCTTC. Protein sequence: CASSVAERGFNEQFF. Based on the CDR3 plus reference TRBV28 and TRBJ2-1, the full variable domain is DVKVTQSSRYLVKRTGEKVFLECVQDMDHENMFWYRQDPGLGLRLIYFSYDVKMKEKGDIPEGYSVSREKKERFSLILESASTNQTSMYLCASSVAERGFNEQFFGPGTRLTVL.

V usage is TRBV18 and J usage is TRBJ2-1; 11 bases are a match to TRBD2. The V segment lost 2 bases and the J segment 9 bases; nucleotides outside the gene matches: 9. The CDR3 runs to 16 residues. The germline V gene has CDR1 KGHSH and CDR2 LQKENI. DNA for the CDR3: TGTGCCAGCTCACCAATGAGGACTAGCGGGTTCGGTGAGCAGTTCTTC. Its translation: CASSPMRTSGFGEQFF.

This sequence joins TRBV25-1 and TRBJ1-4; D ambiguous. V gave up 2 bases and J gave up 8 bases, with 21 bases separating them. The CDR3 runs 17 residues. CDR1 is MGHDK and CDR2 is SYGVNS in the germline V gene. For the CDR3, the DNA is TGTGCCAGCAGTGAACCTCCCGGGAGTCCCCGGAGAGAAAAACTGTTTTTT. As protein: CASSEPPGSPRREKLFF.

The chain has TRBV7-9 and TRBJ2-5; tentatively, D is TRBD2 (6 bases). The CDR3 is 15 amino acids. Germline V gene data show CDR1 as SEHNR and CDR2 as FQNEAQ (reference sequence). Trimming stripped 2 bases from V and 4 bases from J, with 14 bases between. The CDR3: CASSLTTGERETQYF. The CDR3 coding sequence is TGTGCCAGCAGCTTAACAACGGGAGAGCGAGAGACCCAGTACTTC.

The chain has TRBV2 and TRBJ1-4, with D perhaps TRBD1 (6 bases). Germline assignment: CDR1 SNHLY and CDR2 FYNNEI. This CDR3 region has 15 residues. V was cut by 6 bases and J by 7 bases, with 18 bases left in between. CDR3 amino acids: CASRFRDPGAEKLFF. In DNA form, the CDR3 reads TGTGCCAGCAGATTCAGGGACCCAGGGGCTGAAAAACTGTTTTTT.